Listed below are T cell receptor beta chains from one sample, sequenced in a study of shared clonotypes between healthy human individuals. The assay was immunoSEQ multiplex PCR, and TCRdb's table has in-frame clones only and misses some. The sample records 1.4 million or so clones, around 98.5% being singletons. The specimen was naive CD4+ T cells sorted from blood. These receptor sequences come from a young man in good health. Each CDR3 is given with its conserved first and last residue. A D gene is named only where the DNA matches it firmly. The listing skips clone size in some rows; elsewhere it reads once, few, many or a size class.

v_call,j_call,d_call,clone_size,cdr3_aa,cdr3_nt
TRBV5-1,TRBJ2-1,.,.,CASSLSWGRGPNEQFF,TGCGCCAGCAGCTTGTCTTGGGGAAGGGGCCCCAATGAGCAGTTCTTC
TRBV27,TRBJ1-2,TRBD1,.,CASSSLFGRTGTSAGYGYTF,TGTGCCAGCAGTTCCTTATTTGGCCGGACAGGGACGTCGGCGGGATATGGCTACACCTTC
TRBV5-1,TRBJ2-7,.,.,CASSPGAGGLGLAGSSYEQYF,TGCGCCAGCAGCCCCGGTGCAGGGGGCCTTGGGCTAGCGGGTAGCTCCTACGAGCAGTACTTC
TRBV27,TRBJ2-1,TRBD2,.,CASSSPGLAGGREQFF,TGTGCCAGCAGTTCCCCGGGACTAGCGGGAGGACGGGAGCAGTTCTTC
TRBV18,TRBJ1-1,TRBD1,.,CASSPATGQGKRTEAFF,TGTGCCAGCTCACCAGCAACTGGACAGGGAAAGCGCACTGAAGCTTTCTTT
TRBV9,TRBJ2-1,.,.,CASSVGWGNEQFF,TGTGCCAGCAGCGTAGGATGGGGCAATGAGCAGTTCTTC
TRBV6-1,TRBJ2-2,TRBD1,.,CASSETGQGATGELFF,TGTGCCAGCAGTGAAACGGGACAGGGGGCCACCGGGGAGCTGTTTTTT
TRBV11-3,TRBJ2-3,TRBD2,.,CASSVGGPTDTQYF,TGTGCCAGCAGCGTGGGAGGGCCCACAGATACGCAGTATTTT
TRBV10-3,TRBJ2-7,TRBD2,.,CAIRGEVKAEQYF,TGTGCCATCCGGGGGGAGGTTAAGGCCGAGCAGTACTTC
TRBV29-1,TRBJ2-7,TRBD2,.,CSVVGLAGEDEQYF,TGCAGCGTCGTCGGACTAGCGGGAGAGGACGAGCAGTACTTC
TRBV5-1,TRBJ2-7,.,.,CASREGQYEQYF,TGCGCCAGCAGGGAGGGACAGTACGAGCAGTACTTC
TRBV9,TRBJ1-5,.,.,CASSGQLNQPQHF,TGTGCCAGCTCCGGGCAGCTTAATCAGCCCCAGCATTTT
TRBV5-1,TRBJ1-1,.,.,CASSYTGNTEAFF,TGCGCCAGCAGTTATACAGGTAACACTGAAGCTTTCTTT
TRBV28,TRBJ2-2,.,.,CASSPLDLESTGELFF,TGTGCCAGCAGTCCCCTGGATTTGGAGAGCACCGGGGAGCTGTTTTTT
TRBV2,TRBJ1-1,.,.,CASSVNRPGTEAFF,TGTGCCAGCTCGGTTAACAGGCCGGGTACTGAAGCTTTCTTT
TRBV28,TRBJ2-7,.,.,CASSSPFWEQYF,TGTGCCAGCAGTTCCCCGTTTTGGGAGCAGTACTTC
TRBV18,TRBJ2-1,.,few,CASSPEGQSYNEQFF,TGTGCCAGCTCACCAGAAGGACAGAGCTACAATGAGCAGTTCTTC
TRBV4-1,TRBJ1-5,.,.,CASSQVTGLSNQPQHF,TGCGCCAGCAGCCAAGTAACAGGGCTTAGCAATCAGCCCCAGCATTTT
TRBV6-5,TRBJ1-3,.,.,CASRALGSGNTIYF,TGTGCCAGCAGGGCTCTTGGGTCTGGAAACACCATATATTTT
TRBV29-1,TRBJ2-3,.,.,CSAGSGARTDTQYF,TGCAGCGCAGGTAGTGGGGCCCGCACAGATACGCAGTATTTT
TRBV28,TRBJ2-2,TRBD2,.,CASSLVAGGGGELFF,TGTGCCAGCAGTTTAGTAGCGGGAGGCGGCGGGGAGCTGTTTTTT
TRBV7-2,TRBJ1-1,TRBD1,.,CASRYQGADTEAFF,TGTGCCAGCAGATATCAGGGGGCGGACACTGAAGCTTTCTTT